This TCR beta chain was documented in a study of blood T cell repertoires in COVID-19. Whole-study context: Samples came from the United States, Italy and Spain, spanning acute and convalescent COVID-19. Sources were T cells, B-cell-depleted T cells, or PBMCs; the material itself was cDNA or gDNA.

The V gene lost 2 bases and the J gene lost 7 bases, with 12 bases spanning the gap. This CDR3 region has 14 residues. CDR1 is SGHDT and CDR2 is YYEEEE in the germline V gene. The table came from immunoSEQ multiplex PCR; TCRdb's copy has only in-frame clones and leaves some out. The sample lists over 250,000 clones; 70% to 80% were seen once. This clone was seen a handful of times. The clonotype was recovered from a woman at least 80 years old with acute or convalescent COVID-19. Specimen: peripheral blood. This chain links TRBV5-6 with TRBJ2-2; weak D call: TRBD1 (6 bases). The chain's CDR3 is CASSFGQKGGELFF. DNA for the CDR3: TGTGCCAGCAGCTTCGGACAGAAAGGCGGGGAGCTGTTTTTT.